Each of the 11 T cell receptor beta chains below was sequenced from the same sample in a study of cytomegalovirus exposure and HLA in healthy donors. The PCR was carried out with 60 Vbeta primers and 13 Jbeta primers. The method was immunoSEQ multiplex PCR; TCRdb's version includes in-frame clones alone and lacks a portion of them. The table includes 110,000 to 150,000 clones, about 70% detected once. Sequenced input: PBMCs. Receptors were obtained from a man aged 18 to 29 in good health and CMV-seronegative.

This chain connects TRBV7-8 to TRBJ2-3, with 14 bases matching TRBD2. CDR3 size: 16 residues. Trimming cost V 3 bases and J 5 bases; bases outside gene matches: 4. CDR1 and CDR2 from the germline V gene are SGHVS and FQNEAQ. In nucleotides, the CDR3 is TGTGCCAGCAGCTTTCCGACTAGCGGGAGGGGAGATACGCAGTATTTT. Translation gives CASSFPTSGRGDTQYF.

This clone was counted once. The chain uses TRBV28 and TRBJ1-5; a possible D gene is TRBD1 (6 bases). Germline CDR1 MDHEN, CDR2 SYDVKM. V was shortened by 4 bases and J by 4 bases, with 11 bases between the two germline ends. CDR3 size: 14 residues. CDR3 nucleotide sequence: TGTGCCAGCAGTTCCCAGGGGCGGAATCAGCCCCAGCATTTT. Translated: CASSSQGRNQPQHF.

The J gene is TRBJ2-7, the V gene TRBV7-9; TRBD2 aligns across 10 bases. This CDR3 contains 16 residues. With 0 bases clipped from V and 3 bases from J, the junction kept 5 bases outside the gene matches. The germline CDR1 and CDR2 sequences are SEHNR and FQNEAQ (reference sequence). The CDR3 reads CASSLAASGGRYEQYF. DNA for the CDR3: TGTGCCAGCAGCTTAGCCGCTAGCGGGGGCCGCTACGAGCAGTACTTC.

The gene calls are TRBV7-2 and TRBJ2-7, with TRBD2 matching 8 bases. The ends lost 5 bases at V and 1 base at J; junction bases unmatched: 4. The CDR3 sequence is 14 residues long. Germline V CDR1 and CDR2: SGHTA, FQGNSA. CDR3 residues: CASSTSGISYEQYF. The DNA for the CDR3 is TGTGCCAGCAGCACTAGCGGAATTTCCTACGAGCAGTACTTC.

The chain links TRBV14 to TRBJ2-1; D ambiguous. Germline V gene data show CDR1 as SGHDN and CDR2 as FVKESK. CDR3 length: 16 residues. V was clipped by 1 base and J by 0 bases, with 10 bases between them. In DNA, the CDR3 is TGTGCCAGCAGCCAAGGGGCGTTAAGCTCCTACAATGAGCAGTTCTTC. This codes for CASSQGALSSYNEQFF.

This clone has only a few counts. The chain joins TRBV5-8 to TRBJ1-5; no reliable D call. Germline CDR1 is SGHTS and CDR2 is YDEGEE. V gave up 4 bases and J gave up 6 bases, with 11 bases separating them. This CDR3 region has 13 residues. The CDR3 loop is CASSPLPGQPQHF. In DNA form, the CDR3 reads TGTGCCAGCAGCCCGCTGCCCGGTCAGCCCCAGCATTTT.

CDR3 sequence (DNA): TGTGCCAGCAGCTTTAACGACTACGAGCAGTACTTC. The encoded protein is CASSFNDYEQYF. The chain recombines TRBV5-4 with TRBJ2-5; D is unclear. With the DNA end fitting TRBJ2-7 better, the J assignment may be wrong. This CDR3 has 12 amino acids. Germline V gives CDR1 SGHNT, CDR2 YYREEE (reference sequence).

The V call is TRBV30, the J call TRBJ2-2, with D unresolved. The germline gives CDR1 GTSNPN, CDR2 SVGIG (reference sequence). The CDR3 loop spans 15 amino acids. Trimming removed 4 bases at V and 0 bases at J, with 12 bases between. CDR3 nucleotides: TGTGCCTGGACGAAGAGATCTTCGAACACCGGGGAGCTGTTTTTT. Its translation: CAWTKRSSNTGELFF.

This clone was observed a single time. The V call is TRBV27, the J call TRBJ1-5, with D possibly matching TRBD1 (5 bases). The CDR3 sequence is 15 residues long. V was trimmed by 2 bases and J by 3 bases, leaving 11 bases between them. The germline V gene has CDR1 MNHEY and CDR2 SMNVEV (reference sequence). CDR3 DNA: TGTGCCAGCAGTTTAGGTTGGGGGGTCAATCAGCCCCAGCATTTT. This encodes CASSLGWGVNQPQHF.

The chain is built from TRBV19 and TRBJ1-2, with 8 bases lining up with TRBD1. The CDR3 runs to 17 residues. Germline V gene lookup returns CDR1 LNHDA and CDR2 SQIVND (reference sequence). With 3 bases clipped from V and 7 bases from J, the junction kept 16 bases outside the gene matches. The CDR3 protein is CASSMLAGGGVTLGYTF. The CDR3 DNA is TGTGCCAGTAGTATGTTGGCAGGGGGCGGGGTAACTCTTGGCTACACCTTC.

This clone was observed a single time. The chain carries TRBV6-6 and TRBJ2-5; TRBD1 matches 7 bases. From germline, CDR1 is MNHNY and CDR2 SVGAGI (reference sequence). The trim removed 8 bases at V and 0 bases at J, leaving 9 bases unmatched. The CDR3 runs 15 residues. The CDR3 reads CASVSPGQNQETQYF. The CDR3 coding sequence is TGTGCCAGCGTATCCCCGGGACAGAACCAAGAGACCCAGTACTTC.